This T cell receptor beta chain appears in the sequencing data of a study of T cell responses to AZD1222 COVID-19 vaccine. Sequencing used immunoSEQ multiplex PCR; TCRdb keeps in-frame clones, though not all of them. The sample lists around 120,000 clones; around 89% were seen once. The CDR3 consists of 15 residues. Trimming took 0 bases from V and 3 from J, leaving 10 bases between them. Germline V gene lookup returns CDR1 LNHDA and CDR2 SQIVND (reference sequence). This clone came up a few times. The input for sequencing was peripheral blood, taken 28 days after the second AZD1222 dose. The chain carries TRBV19 and TRBJ2-3; perhaps TRBD2 as D (5 bases). This clonotype was sampled from an adult who received the AZD1222 COVID-19 vaccine. The CDR3 loop is CASSIDSRETDTQYF. DNA for the CDR3: TGTGCCAGTAGTATAGATTCGAGGGAGACAGATACGCAGTATTTT.